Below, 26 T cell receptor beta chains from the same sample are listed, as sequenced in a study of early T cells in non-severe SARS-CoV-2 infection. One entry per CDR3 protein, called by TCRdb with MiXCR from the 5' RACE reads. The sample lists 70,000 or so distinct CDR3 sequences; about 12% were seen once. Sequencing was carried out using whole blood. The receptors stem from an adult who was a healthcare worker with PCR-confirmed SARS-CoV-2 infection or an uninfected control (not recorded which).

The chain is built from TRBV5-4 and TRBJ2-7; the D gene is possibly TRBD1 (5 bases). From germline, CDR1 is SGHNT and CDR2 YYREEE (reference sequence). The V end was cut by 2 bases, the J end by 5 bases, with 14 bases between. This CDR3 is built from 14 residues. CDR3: CASSFSQGAHEQYF. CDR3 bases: TGTGCCAGCAGCTTCAGTCAGGGCGCGCACGAGCAGTACTTC.

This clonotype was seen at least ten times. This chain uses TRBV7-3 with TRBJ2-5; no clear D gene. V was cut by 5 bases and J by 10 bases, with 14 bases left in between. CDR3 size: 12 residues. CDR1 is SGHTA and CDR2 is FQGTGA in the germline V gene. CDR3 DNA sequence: TGTGCCAGCAGCCAGAACCGCGTCGGCCAGTACTTC. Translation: CASSQNRVGQYF.

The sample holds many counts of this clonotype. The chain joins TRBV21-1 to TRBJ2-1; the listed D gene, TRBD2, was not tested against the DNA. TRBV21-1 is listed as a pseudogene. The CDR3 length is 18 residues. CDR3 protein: CASSNGLAGQLPYNEQFF. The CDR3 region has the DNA TGTGCCAGCAGCAATGGACTAGCGGGCCAACTCCCCTACAATGAGCAGTTCTTC.

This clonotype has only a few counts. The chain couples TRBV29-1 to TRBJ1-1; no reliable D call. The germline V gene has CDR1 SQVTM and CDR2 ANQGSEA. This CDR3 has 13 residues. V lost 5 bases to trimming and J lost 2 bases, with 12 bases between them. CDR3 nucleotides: TGCAGCGTTTATGGATCAACCAACACTGAAGCTTTCTTT. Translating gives CSVYGSTNTEAFF.

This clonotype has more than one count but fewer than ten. For the CDR3, the DNA is TGTGCCAGCAGTTTACCCGGACAGGGGAACACTGAAGCTTTCTTT. Translation: CASSLPGQGNTEAFF. V usage is TRBV12-3 or TRBV12-4 and J usage is TRBJ1-1; 8 bases are shared with TRBD1. Losses at the gene ends were 2 bases for V and 1 base for J; bases not matched to a gene: 3. The CDR3 covers 15 residues.

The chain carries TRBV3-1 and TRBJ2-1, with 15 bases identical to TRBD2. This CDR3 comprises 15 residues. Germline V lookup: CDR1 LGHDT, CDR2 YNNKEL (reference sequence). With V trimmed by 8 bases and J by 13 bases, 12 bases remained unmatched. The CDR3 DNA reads TGTGCCAGCGGGAAAGGGGGGACTAGCGGGAGGATACAGTTCTTC. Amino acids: CASGKGGTSGRIQFF.

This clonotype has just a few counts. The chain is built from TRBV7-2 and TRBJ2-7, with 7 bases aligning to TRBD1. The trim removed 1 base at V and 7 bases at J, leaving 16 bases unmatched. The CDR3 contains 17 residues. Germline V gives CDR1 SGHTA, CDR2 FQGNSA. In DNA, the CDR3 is TGTGCCAGCAGCTTAGGTGGTGGAACAGGGGTCCTTCGAGAGCAGTACTTC. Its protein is CASSLGGGTGVLREQYF.

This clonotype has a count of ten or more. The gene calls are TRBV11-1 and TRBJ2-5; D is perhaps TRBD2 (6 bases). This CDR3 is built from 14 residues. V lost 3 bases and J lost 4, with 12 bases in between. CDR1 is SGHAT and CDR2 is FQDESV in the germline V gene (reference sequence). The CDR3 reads CASSFAGRSETQYF. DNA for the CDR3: TGTGCCAGCAGCTTTGCGGGAAGGTCAGAGACCCAGTACTTC.

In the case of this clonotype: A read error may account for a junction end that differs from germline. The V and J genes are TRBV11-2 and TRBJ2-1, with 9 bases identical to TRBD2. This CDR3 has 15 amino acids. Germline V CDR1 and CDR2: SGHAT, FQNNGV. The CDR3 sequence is CASSLIAGATNEQFF. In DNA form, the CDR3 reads TGCGCCAGCAGCTTAATAGCGGGAGCGACCAATGAGCAGTTCTTC.

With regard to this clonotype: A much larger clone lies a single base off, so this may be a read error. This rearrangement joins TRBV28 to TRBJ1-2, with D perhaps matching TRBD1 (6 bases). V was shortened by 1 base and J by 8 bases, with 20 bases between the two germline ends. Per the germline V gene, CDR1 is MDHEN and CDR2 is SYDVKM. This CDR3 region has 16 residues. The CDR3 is CASSLSMGVQGGGYTF. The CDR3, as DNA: TGTGCCAGCAGTTTATCTATGGGAGTACAGGGAGGCGGCTACACCTTC.

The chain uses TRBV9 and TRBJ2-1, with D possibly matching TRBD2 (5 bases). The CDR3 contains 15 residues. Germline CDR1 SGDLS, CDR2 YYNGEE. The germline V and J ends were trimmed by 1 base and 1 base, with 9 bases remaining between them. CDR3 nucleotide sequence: TGTGCCAGCAGCGTAAAAGCGGCATCCTACAATGAGCAGTTCTTC. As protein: CASSVKAASYNEQFF. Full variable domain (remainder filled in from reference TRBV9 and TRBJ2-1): DSGVTQTPKHLITATGQRVTLRCSPRSGDLSVYWYQQSLDQGLQFLIQYYNGEERAKGNILERFSAQQFPDLHSELNLSSLELGDSALYFCASSVKAASYNEQFFGPGTRLTVL.

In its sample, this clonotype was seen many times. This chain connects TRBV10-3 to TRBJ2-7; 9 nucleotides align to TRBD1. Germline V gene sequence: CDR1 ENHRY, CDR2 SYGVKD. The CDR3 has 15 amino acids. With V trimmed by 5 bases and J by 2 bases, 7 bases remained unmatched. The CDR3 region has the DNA TGTGCCATCAGTCCCGGGACAGGGTTTGCCTACGAGCAGTACTTC. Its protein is CAISPGTGFAYEQYF.

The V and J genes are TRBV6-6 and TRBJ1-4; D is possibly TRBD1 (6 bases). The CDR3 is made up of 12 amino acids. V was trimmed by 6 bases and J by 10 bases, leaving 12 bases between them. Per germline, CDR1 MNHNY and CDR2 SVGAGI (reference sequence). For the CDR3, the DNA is TGTGCCAGCAGCCCAGGGGAGGGAAAACTGTTTTTT. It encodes CASSPGEGKLFF.

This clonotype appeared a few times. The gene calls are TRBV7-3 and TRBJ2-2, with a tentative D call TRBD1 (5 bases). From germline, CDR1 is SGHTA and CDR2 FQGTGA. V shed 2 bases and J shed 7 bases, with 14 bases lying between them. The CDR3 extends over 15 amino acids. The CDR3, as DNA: TGTGCCAGCAGCTTATCTTCAGGGAACGACGGGGAGCTGTTTTTT. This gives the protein CASSLSSGNDGELFF.

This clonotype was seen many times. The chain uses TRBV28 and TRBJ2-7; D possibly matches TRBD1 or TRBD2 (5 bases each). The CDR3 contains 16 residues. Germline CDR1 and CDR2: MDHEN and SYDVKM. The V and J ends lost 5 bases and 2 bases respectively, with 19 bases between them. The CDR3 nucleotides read TGTGCCAGCAGTCCTAGACGGGGCCAAGGGGCCTACGAGCAGTACTTC. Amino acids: CASSPRRGQGAYEQYF.

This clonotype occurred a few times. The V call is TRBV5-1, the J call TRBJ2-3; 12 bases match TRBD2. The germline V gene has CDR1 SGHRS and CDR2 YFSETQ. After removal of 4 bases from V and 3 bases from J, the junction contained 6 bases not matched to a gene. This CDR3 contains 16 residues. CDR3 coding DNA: TGCGCCAGCAGCCCCGGGACTAGCGGGCTGACAGATACGCAGTATTTT. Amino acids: CASSPGTSGLTDTQYF.

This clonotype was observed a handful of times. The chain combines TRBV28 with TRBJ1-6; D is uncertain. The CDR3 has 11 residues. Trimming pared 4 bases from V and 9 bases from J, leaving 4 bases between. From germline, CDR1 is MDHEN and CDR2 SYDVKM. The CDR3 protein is CASSSSSPLHF. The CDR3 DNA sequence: TGTGCCAGCAGTTCGAGTTCACCCCTCCACTTT.

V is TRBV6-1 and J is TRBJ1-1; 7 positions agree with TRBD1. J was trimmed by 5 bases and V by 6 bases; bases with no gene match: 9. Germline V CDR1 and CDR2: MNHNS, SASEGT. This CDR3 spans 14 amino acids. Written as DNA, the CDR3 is TGTGCCAGCAGAAAGACAGGGCTGGGAACTGAAGCTTTCTTT. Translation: CASRKTGLGTEAFF.

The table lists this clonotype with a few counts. The DNA of the CDR3 is TGTGCCAGCAGCGTTATAGGGAGGAACACCGGGGAGCTGTTTTTT. Translating gives CASSVIGRNTGELFF. The gene calls are TRBV11-2 and TRBJ2-2, with a possible D match to TRBD2 (5 bases). The germline gives CDR1 SGHAT, CDR2 FQNNGV. The CDR3 runs to 15 residues. The ends were cut back, 5 bases at V and 1 base at J, with 11 bases in the middle.

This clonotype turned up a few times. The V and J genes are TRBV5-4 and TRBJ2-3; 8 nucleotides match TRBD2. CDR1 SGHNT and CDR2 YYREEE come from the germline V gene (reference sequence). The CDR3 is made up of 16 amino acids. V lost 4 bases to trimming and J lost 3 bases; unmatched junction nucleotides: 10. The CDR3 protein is CASSLPGTRRTDTQYF. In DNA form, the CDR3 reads TGTGCCAGCAGCCTCCCCGGGACTAGACGTACAGATACGCAGTATTTT.

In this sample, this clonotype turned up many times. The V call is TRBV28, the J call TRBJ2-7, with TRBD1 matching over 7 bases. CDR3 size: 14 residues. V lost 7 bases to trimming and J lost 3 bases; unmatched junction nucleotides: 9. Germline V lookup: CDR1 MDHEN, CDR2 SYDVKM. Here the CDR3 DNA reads TGTGCCAGCACTGACCCGGGACAGAGCTACGAGCAGTACTTC. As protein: CASTDPGQSYEQYF.

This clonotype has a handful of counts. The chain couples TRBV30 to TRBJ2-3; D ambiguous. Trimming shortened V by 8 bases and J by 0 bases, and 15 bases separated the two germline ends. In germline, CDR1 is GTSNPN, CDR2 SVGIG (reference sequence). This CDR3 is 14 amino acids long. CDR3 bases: TGTGCCCGAACCGCGGCGTCTAGCACAGATACGCAGTATTTT. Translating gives CARTAASSTDTQYF.

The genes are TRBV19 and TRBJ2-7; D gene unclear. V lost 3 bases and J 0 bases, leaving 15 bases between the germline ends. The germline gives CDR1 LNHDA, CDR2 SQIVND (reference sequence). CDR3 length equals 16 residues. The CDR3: CASSMERTFRSYEQYF. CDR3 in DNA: TGTGCCAGTAGTATGGAAAGGACGTTCCGCTCCTACGAGCAGTACTTC.

The CDR3 loop is CASQDNSNQPQHF. In DNA, the CDR3 is TGTGCCAGCCAGGACAATAGCAATCAGCCCCAGCATTTT. J is TRBJ1-5 and V is TRBV7-2, with D perhaps matching TRBD1 (5 bases). This CDR3 spans 13 amino acids. Germline V CDR1 and CDR2: SGHTA, FQGNSA. Deletions cut 8 bases from V and 0 bases from J, with 8 bases between. Based on the CDR3 plus reference TRBV7-2 and TRBJ1-5, the full variable domain is GAGVSQSPSNKVTEKGKDVELRCDPISGHTALYWYRQSLGQGLEFLIYFQGNSAPDKSGLPSDRFSAERTGGSVSTLTIQRTQQEDSAVYLCASQDNSNQPQHFGDGTRLSIL.

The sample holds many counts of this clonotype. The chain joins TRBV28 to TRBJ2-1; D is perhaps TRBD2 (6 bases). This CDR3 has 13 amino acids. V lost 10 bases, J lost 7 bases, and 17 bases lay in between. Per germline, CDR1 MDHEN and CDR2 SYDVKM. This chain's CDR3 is CAISYHGRNEQFF. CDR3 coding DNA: TGTGCCATTTCCTACCATGGGAGGAATGAGCAGTTCTTC.

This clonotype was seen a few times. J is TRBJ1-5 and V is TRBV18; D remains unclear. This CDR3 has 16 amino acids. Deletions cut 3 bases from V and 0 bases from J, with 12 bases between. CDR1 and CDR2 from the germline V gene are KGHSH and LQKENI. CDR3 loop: CASSPAGFHSNQPQHF. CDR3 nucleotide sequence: TGTGCCAGCTCACCCGCCGGGTTTCATAGCAATCAGCCCCAGCATTTT.